A selection of T cell receptor beta chains follows, all from one sample in a study of blood T cell repertoires in COVID-19. The protocol was immunoSEQ multiplex PCR, while the TCRdb copy is restricted to in-frame clones and leaves out a portion. The sample records about 120,000 clones, around 87% being singletons. The specimen was peripheral blood. The receptors come from a woman in her 70s with acute or convalescent COVID-19. Both conserved end residues are part of each CDR3. A D gene is named only where the DNA matches it firmly. A clone size is listed for some rows: how often the clone was seen (once, few, many), or a class if it is expanded.

>TRBV11-3|-|TRBJ1-3|-
CASSLSPGNTIYF
TGTGCCAGCAGCTTGAGTCCGGGAAACACCATATATTTT
>TRBV5-4|-|TRBJ2-3|TRBD2
CASSLGTREDTQYF
TGTGCCAGCAGCCTGGGGACTAGGGAAGATACGCAGTATTTT
>TRBV3-1/TRBV3-2|once|TRBJ2-5|TRBD1
CASSQVVGDRQETQYF
TGTGCCAGCAGCCAAGTCGTAGGGGACAGACAAGAGACCCAGTACTTC
>TRBV6-5|once|TRBJ2-7|-
CASRSGGSYEQYF
TGTGCCAGCCGCTCGGGGGGCAGCTACGAGCAGTACTTC
>TRBV24-1|once|TRBJ1-1|-
CATSDFTKASGAFF
TGTGCCACCAGTGATTTTACTAAGGCCTCAGGGGCTTTCTTT
>TRBV7-3|-|TRBJ1-1|-
CASSLGGPYTEAFF
TGTGCCAGCAGCTTGGGGGGACCGTACACTGAAGCTTTCTTT
>TRBV3-1/TRBV3-2|-|TRBJ1-1|-
CASSQGGGAEAFF
TGTGCCAGCAGCCAAGGGGGGGGTGCTGAAGCTTTCTTT
>TRBV5-4|-|TRBJ2-7|TRBD2
CASALEPSGGNEQYF
TGTGCCAGCGCGCTCGAGCCTAGCGGGGGGAACGAGCAGTACTTC
>TRBV7-9|-|TRBJ1-2|-
CASSLNAGSTYGYTF
TGTGCCAGCAGCTTAAACGCAGGCAGTACCTATGGCTACACCTTC
>TRBV10-1|-|TRBJ1-3|-
CASSLLDLTSGNTIYF
TGCGCCAGCAGTCTGCTAGACCTCACATCTGGAAACACCATATATTTT
>TRBV2|-|TRBJ2-7|-
CASSEALQGTRQYF
TGTGCCAGCAGTGAAGCGCTCCAGGGAACTCGGCAGTACTTC
>TRBV6-1|few|TRBJ1-2|TRBD1
CASSEAGGYRGYTF
TGTGCCAGCAGTGAAGCAGGGGGCTATCGGGGCTACACCTTC
>TRBV7-8|few|TRBJ2-4|-
CASSRGVPKNIQYF
TGTGCCAGCAGCCGAGGCGTTCCCAAAAACATTCAGTACTTC
>TRBV20-1|-|TRBJ1-1|-
CSGVWRAEAFF
TGCAGTGGGGTGTGGAGGGCTGAAGCTTTCTTT
>TRBV4-1|-|TRBJ2-3|TRBD1
CASSERQGAADTQYF
TGCGCCAGCAGCGAACGACAGGGGGCAGCGGATACGCAGTATTTT
>TRBV5-1|once|TRBJ2-3|-
CASSLLGDGTDTQYF
TGCGCCAGCAGCTTGTTAGGGGATGGCACAGATACGCAGTATTTT
>TRBV7-6|once|TRBJ2-1|TRBD2
CASSLGRGGENEQFF
TGTGCCAGCAGCTTAGGGCGGGGGGGCGAGAATGAGCAGTTCTTC
>TRBV24-1|-|TRBJ1-5|-
CATSDFSGFQPQHF
TGTGCCACCAGTGATTTTTCGGGATTCCAGCCCCAGCATTTT
>TRBV2|-|TRBJ1-6|TRBD1
CASSVDREASPLHF
TGTGCCAGCAGTGTTGACAGGGAGGCTTCACCCCTCCACTTT
>TRBV28|-|TRBJ2-7|TRBD1
CASVGRQGPFPQTYEQYF
TGTGCCAGCGTCGGTCGACAGGGGCCCTTTCCCCAAACCTACGAGCAGTACTTC
>TRBV19|-|TRBJ1-2|-
CASSTLNYGYTF
TGTGCCAGTAGTACTTTAAACTATGGCTACACCTTC
>TRBV11-2|-|TRBJ1-1|TRBD1
CASSLRRGQGTEAFF
TGTGCCAGCAGCTTAAGAAGGGGGCAAGGCACTGAAGCTTTCTTT
>TRBV2|once|TRBJ1-5|-
CASSTRSASGQPQHF
TGTGCCAGCAGTACACGGTCAGCGTCGGGACAGCCCCAGCATTTT
>TRBV5-1|-|TRBJ1-1|-
CASSLGLGVDTEAFF
TGCGCCAGCAGCTTGGGTTTAGGAGTGGACACTGAAGCTTTCTTT
>TRBV5-7|-|TRBJ1-5|-
CASRHAGVRQPQHF
TGTGCCAGCAGGCATGCAGGGGTTCGCCAGCCCCAGCATTTT
>TRBV28|-|TRBJ2-7|TRBD1
CASATGVHEQYF
TGTGCCAGTGCGACAGGGGTGCACGAGCAGTACTTC
>TRBV4-1|-|TRBJ1-2|TRBD1
CASSQTQGGYGYTF
TGCGCCAGCAGCCAGACCCAGGGGGGTTATGGCTACACCTTC
>TRBV6-6|-|TRBJ2-2|-
CASRAEANAIGELFF
TGTGCCAGCAGGGCGGAGGCCAACGCTATCGGGGAGCTGTTTTTT
>TRBV6-6|-|TRBJ1-5|TRBD1
CASRTGDSNQPQHF
TGTGCCAGCAGGACAGGGGATAGCAATCAGCCCCAGCATTTT
>TRBV30|-|TRBJ1-2|TRBD1
CAWSLQGFSYGYTF
TGTGCCTGGAGCTTACAGGGGTTTAGCTATGGCTACACCTTC
>TRBV11-1|-|TRBJ1-6|-
CASRNPQGPVHF
TGTGCCAGCAGAAACCCCCAGGGCCCGGTCCACTTT
>TRBV7-3|-|TRBJ1-2|-
CASSSVTGGGYTF
TGTGCCAGCAGCTCCGTGACAGGTGGTGGTTACACCTTC
>TRBV11-2|many|TRBJ2-7|TRBD1
CASSPVRDRDAYEQYF
TGTGCCAGCAGCCCAGTAAGGGACAGGGATGCCTACGAGCAGTACTTC
>TRBV27|few|TRBJ1-2|-
CASGPQGTDYGYTF
TGTGCCAGCGGTCCCCAGGGGACGGACTATGGCTACACCTTC
>TRBV5-5|-|TRBJ2-5|TRBD1
CASSGTGAETQYF
TGTGCCAGCAGCGGGACAGGGGCAGAGACCCAGTACTTC
>TRBV9|few|TRBJ1-4|-
CASSPGTYTNEKLFF
TGTGCCAGCAGCCCCGGGACATATACTAATGAAAAACTGTTTTTT
>TRBV28|-|TRBJ1-6|-
CASREEQTGSPLHF
TGTGCCAGCCGGGAGGAGCAAACCGGCTCACCCCTCCACTTT
>TRBV12-3/TRBV12-4|-|TRBJ1-2|-
CASSRIGGYTF
TGTGCCAGCAGTAGAATCGGGGGCTACACCTTC
>TRBV6-5|-|TRBJ2-3|TRBD2
CASSYSVGGGLATQYF
TGTGCCAGCAGTTACTCCGTGGGCGGGGGGTTGGCTACGCAGTATTTT
>TRBV6-6|-|TRBJ2-1|TRBD2
CASSSSGDYNEQFF
TGTGCCAGCAGTTCTAGCGGGGACTACAATGAGCAGTTCTTC
>TRBV24-1|-|TRBJ1-1|-
CATLSTQGVAFF
TGTGCCACCTTGTCGACACAAGGTGTAGCTTTCTTT
>TRBV28|once|TRBJ2-1|-
CASSLAGLGAEAYNEQFF
TGTGCCAGCAGTTTAGCGGGCCTGGGGGCGGAGGCCTACAATGAGCAGTTCTTC
>TRBV29-1|-|TRBJ2-2|TRBD1
CSVEGVTGVTGELFF
TGCAGCGTTGAAGGGGTAACAGGGGTCACCGGGGAGCTGTTTTTT
>TRBV19|-|TRBJ1-2|TRBD1
CASSTQTGNYGYTF
TGTGCCAGTAGTACTCAGACAGGGAACTATGGCTACACCTTC
>TRBV29-1|-|TRBJ2-5|TRBD2
CSVELAGGIQETQYF
TGCAGCGTTGAACTAGCGGGGGGCATCCAAGAGACCCAGTACTTC
>TRBV12-3/TRBV12-4|-|TRBJ1-2|-
CASSRSNYGYTF
TGTGCCAGCAGTAGGAGTAACTATGGCTACACCTTC
>TRBV6-5|-|TRBJ2-3|-
CASSYSYFSTDTQYF
TGTGCCAGCAGTTACTCGTATTTCAGCACAGATACGCAGTATTTT
>TRBV11-1|once|TRBJ2-1|TRBD1
CASSPTTGGNEQFF
TGTGCCAGCAGCCCGACGACAGGGGGTAATGAGCAGTTCTTC
>TRBV4-1|-|TRBJ1-5|-
CASSQVDSQPQHF
TGCGCCAGCAGCCAAGTCGACAGTCAGCCCCAGCATTTT
>TRBV2|-|TRBJ2-2|TRBD1
CASSAEGAVFF
TGTGCCAGCAGTGCCGAGGGGGCGGTGTTTTTT
>TRBV7-8|-|TRBJ1-1|TRBD1
CASSLGWTGVNTEAFF
TGTGCCAGCAGCTTAGGGTGGACAGGGGTGAACACTGAAGCTTTCTTT